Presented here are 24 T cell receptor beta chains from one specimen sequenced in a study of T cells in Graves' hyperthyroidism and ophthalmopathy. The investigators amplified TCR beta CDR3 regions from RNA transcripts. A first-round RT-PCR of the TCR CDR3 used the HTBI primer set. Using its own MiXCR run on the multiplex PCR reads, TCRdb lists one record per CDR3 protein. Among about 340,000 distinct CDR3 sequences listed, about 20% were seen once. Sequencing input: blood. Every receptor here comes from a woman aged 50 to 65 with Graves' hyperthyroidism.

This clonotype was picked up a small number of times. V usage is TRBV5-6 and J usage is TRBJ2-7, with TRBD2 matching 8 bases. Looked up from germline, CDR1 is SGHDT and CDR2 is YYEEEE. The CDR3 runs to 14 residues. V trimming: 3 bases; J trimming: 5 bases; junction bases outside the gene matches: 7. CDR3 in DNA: TGTGCCAGCAGCTGGCCGGGACTAGGGAACGAGCAGTACTTC. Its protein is CASSWPGLGNEQYF.

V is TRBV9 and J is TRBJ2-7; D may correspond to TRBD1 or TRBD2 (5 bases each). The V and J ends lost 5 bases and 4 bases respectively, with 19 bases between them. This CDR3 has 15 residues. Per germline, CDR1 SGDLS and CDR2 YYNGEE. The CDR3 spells CASSRTGTQGYEQYF. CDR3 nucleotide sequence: TGTGCCAGCAGTCGAACCGGGACCCAAGGGTACGAGCAGTACTTC. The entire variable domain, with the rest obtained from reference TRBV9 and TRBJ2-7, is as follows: DSGVTQTPKHLITATGQRVTLRCSPRSGDLSVYWYQQSLDQGLQFLIQYYNGEERAKGNILERFSAQQFPDLHSELNLSSLELGDSALYFCASSRTGTQGYEQYFGPGTRLTVT.

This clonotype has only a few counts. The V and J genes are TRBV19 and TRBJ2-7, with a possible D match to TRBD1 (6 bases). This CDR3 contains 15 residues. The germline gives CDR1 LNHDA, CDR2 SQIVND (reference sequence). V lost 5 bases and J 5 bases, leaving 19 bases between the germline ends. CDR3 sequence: CASSPFRGGVNEQYF. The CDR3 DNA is TGTGCCAGTAGTCCCTTCAGGGGTGGAGTGAACGAGCAGTACTTC.

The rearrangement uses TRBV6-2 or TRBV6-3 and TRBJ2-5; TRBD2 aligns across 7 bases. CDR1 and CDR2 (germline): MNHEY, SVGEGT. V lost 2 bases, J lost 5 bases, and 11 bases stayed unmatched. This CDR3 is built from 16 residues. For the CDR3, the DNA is TGTGCCAGCAGTTACGGGGAGGGCGGGGTAGGGGAGACCCAGTACTTC. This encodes CASSYGEGGVGETQYF.

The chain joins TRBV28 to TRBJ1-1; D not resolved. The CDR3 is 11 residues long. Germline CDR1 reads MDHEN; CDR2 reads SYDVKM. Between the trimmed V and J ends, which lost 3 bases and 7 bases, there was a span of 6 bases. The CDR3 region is CASSFKLEAFF. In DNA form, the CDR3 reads TGTGCCAGCAGTTTTAAACTTGAAGCTTTCTTT.

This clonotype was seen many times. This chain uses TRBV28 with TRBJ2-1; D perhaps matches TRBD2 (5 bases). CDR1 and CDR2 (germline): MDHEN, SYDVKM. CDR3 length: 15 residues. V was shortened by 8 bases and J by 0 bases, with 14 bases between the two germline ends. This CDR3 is CASAGGPSSYNEQFF. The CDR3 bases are TGTGCCAGCGCCGGAGGCCCCAGCTCCTACAATGAGCAGTTCTTC.

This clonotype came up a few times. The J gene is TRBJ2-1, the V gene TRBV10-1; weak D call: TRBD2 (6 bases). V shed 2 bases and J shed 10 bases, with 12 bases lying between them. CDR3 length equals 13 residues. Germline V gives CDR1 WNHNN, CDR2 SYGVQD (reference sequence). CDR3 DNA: TGCGCCAGCAGTGAGCAGAGGGGAGGAGAGCAGTTCTTC. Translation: CASSEQRGGEQFF.

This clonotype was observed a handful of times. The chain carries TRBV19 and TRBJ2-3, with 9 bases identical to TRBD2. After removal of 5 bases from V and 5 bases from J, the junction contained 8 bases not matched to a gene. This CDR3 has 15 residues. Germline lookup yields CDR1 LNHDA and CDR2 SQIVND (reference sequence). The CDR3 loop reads CASSRLAEARDTQYF. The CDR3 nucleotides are TGTGCCAGTAGTCGACTAGCGGAAGCAAGAGATACGCAGTATTTT.

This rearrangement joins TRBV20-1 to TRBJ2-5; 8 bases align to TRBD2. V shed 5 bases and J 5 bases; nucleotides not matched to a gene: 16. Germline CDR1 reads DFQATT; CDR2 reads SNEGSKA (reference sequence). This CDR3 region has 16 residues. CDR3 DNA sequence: TGCAGTGCTCCTCCGGGACTAGACAGTAGACTGGAGACCCAGTACTTC. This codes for CSAPPGLDSRLETQYF.

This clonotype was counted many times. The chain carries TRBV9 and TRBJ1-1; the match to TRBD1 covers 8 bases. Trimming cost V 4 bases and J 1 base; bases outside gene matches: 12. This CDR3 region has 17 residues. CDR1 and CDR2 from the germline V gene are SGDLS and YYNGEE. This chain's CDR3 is CASSPIPQGARNTEAFF. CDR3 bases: TGTGCCAGCAGCCCCATCCCCCAGGGGGCTAGGAACACTGAAGCTTTCTTT.

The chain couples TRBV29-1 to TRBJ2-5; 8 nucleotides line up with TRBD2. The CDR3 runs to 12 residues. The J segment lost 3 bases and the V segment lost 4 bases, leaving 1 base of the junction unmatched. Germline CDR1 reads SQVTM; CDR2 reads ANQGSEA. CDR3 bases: TGCAGCGTTGCACTAGCGGAAGAGACCCAGTACTTC. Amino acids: CSVALAEETQYF.

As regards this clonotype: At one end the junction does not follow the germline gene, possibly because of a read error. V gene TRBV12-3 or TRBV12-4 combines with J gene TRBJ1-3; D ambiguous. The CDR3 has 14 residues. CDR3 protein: CAGSSDGTGNTIYF. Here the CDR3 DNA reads TGTGCCGGCAGTTCGGACGGCACTGGAAACACCATATATTTT.

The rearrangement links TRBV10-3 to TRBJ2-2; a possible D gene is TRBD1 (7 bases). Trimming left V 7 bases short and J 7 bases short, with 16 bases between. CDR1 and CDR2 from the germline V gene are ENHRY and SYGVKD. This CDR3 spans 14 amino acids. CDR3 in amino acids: CAITQGGRGGELFF. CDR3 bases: TGTGCCATCACCCAGGGGGGCCGCGGCGGGGAGCTGTTTTTT.

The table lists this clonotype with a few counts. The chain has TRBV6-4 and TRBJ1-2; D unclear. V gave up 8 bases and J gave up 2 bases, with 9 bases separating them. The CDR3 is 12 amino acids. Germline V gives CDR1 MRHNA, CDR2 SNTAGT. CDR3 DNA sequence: TGTGCCAGCTTCAGTACAAACTATGGCTACACCTTC. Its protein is CASFSTNYGYTF.

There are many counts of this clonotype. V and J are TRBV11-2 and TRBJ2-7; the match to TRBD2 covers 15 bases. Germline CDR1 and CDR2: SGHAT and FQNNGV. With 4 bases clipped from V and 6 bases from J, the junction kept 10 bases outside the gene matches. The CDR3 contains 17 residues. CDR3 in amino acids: CASSYEEGTSGRSEQYF. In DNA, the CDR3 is TGTGCCAGCAGCTATGAAGAAGGGACTAGCGGGAGGAGCGAGCAGTACTTC.

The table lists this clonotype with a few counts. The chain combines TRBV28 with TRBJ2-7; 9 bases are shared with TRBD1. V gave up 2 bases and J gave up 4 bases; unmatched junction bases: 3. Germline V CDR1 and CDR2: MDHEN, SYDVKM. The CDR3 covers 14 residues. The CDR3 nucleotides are TGTGCCAGCAGTTTAAGGGACAGGGTTTACGAGCAGTACTTC. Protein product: CASSLRDRVYEQYF.

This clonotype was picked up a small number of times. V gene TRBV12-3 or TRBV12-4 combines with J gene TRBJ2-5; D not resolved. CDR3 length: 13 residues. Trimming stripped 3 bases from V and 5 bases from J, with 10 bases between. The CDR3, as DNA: TGTGCCAGCAGTTTTAGTGGGGTGGAGACCCAGTACTTC. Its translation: CASSFSGVETQYF.

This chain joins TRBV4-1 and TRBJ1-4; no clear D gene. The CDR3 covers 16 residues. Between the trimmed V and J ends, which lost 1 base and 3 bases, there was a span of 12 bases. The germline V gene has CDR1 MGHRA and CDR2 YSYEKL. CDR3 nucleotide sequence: TGCGCCAGCAGCCAAGCGGAGTGGGCGGCTAATGAAAAACTGTTTTTT. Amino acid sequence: CASSQAEWAANEKLFF.

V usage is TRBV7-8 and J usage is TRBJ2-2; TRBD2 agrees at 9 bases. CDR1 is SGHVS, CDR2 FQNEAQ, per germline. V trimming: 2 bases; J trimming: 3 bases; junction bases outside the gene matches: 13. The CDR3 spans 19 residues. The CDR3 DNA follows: TGTGCCAGCAGCTTACTTTACCTAGCGGGATTCAAGGACACCGGGGAGCTGTTTTTT. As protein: CASSLLYLAGFKDTGELFF.

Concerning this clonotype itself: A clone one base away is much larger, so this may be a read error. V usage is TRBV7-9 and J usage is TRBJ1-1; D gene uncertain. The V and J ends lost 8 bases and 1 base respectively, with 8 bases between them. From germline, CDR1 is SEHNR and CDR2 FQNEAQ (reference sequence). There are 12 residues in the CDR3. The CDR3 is CASGRENTEAFF. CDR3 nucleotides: TGTGCCAGCGGTCGGGAGAACACTGAAGCTTTCTTT.

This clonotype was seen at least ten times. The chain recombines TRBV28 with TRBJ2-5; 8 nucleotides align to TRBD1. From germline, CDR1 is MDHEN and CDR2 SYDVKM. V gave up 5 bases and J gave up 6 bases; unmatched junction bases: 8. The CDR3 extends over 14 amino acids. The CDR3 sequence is CASSRGTGRKTQYF. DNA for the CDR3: TGTGCCAGCAGTCGAGGGACAGGACGTAAGACCCAGTACTTC.

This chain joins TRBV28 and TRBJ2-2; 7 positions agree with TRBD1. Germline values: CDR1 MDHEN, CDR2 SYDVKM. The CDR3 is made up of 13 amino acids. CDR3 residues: CASTGWNTGELFF. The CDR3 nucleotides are TGTGCTTCGACAGGGTGGAACACCGGGGAGCTGTTTTTT.

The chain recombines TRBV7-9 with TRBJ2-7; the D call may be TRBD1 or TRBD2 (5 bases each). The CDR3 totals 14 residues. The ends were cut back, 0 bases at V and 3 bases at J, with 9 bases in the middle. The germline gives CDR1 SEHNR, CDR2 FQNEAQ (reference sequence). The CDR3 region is CASSLAGADYEQYF. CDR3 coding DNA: TGTGCCAGCAGCTTAGCCGGGGCAGACTACGAGCAGTACTTC.

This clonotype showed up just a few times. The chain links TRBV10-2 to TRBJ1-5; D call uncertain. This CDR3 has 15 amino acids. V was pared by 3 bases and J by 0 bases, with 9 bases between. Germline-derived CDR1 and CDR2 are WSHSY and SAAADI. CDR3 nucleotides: TGCGCCAGCAGTGAACCGGGTTATAGCAATCAGCCCCAGCATTTT. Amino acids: CASSEPGYSNQPQHF.